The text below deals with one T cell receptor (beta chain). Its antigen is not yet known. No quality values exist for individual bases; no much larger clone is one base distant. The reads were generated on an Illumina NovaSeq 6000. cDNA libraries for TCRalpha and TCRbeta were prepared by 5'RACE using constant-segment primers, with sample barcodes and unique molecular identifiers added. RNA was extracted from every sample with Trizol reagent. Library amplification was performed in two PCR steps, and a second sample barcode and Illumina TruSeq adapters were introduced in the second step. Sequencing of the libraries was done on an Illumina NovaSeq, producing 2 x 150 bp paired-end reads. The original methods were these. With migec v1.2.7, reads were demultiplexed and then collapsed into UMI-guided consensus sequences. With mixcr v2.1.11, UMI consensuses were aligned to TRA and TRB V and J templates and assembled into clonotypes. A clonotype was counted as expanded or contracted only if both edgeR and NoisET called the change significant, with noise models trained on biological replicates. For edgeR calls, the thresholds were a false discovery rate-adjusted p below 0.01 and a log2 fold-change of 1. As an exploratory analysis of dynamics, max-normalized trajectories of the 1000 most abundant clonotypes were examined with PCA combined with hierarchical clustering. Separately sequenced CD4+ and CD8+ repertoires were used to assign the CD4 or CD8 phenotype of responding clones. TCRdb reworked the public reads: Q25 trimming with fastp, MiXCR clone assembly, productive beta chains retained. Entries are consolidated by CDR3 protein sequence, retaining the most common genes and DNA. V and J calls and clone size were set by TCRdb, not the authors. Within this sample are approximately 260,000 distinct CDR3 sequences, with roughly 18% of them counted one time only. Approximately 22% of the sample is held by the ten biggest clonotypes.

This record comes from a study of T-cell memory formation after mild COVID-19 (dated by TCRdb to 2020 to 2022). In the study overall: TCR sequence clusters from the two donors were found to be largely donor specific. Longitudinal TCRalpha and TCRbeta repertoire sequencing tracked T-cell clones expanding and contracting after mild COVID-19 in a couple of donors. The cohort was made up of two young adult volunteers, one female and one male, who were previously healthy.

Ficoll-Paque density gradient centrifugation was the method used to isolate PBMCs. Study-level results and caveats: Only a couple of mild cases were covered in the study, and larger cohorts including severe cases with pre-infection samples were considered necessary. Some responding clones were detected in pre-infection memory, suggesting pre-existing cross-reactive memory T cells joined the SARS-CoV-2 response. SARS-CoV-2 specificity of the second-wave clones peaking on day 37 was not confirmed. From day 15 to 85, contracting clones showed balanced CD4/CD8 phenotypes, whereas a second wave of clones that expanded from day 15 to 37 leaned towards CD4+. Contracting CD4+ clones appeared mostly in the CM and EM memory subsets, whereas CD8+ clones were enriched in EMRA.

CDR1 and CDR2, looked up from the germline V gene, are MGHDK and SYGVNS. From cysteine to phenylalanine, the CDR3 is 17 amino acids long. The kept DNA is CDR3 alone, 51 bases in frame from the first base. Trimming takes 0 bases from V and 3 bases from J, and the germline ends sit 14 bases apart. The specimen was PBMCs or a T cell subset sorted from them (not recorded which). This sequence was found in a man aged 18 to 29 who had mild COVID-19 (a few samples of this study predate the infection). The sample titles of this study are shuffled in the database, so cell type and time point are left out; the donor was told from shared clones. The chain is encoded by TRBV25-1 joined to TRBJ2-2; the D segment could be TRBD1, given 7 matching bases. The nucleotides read TGTGCCAGCAGTGAATATCCTGGAGGGACAGACACCGGGGAGCTGTTTTTT. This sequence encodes CASSEYPGGTDTGELFF.